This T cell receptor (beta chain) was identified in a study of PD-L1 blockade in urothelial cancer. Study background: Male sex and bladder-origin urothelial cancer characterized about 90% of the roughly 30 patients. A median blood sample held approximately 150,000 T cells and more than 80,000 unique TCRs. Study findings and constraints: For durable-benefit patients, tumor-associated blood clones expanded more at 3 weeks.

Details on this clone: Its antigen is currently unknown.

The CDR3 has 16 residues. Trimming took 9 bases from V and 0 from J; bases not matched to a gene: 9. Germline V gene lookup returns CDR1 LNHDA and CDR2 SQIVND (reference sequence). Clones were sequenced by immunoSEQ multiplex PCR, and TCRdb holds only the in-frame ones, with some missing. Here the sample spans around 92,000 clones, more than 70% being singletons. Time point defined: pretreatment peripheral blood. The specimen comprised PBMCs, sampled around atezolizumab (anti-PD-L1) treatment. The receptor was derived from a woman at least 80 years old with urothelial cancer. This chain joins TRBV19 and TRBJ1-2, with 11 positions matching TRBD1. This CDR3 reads CASETGTGGTNYGYTF. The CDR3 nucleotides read TGTGCCAGCGAAACCGGGACAGGGGGTACTAACTATGGCTACACCTTC.